The present T cell receptor beta chain was sequenced within a study of T cells after yellow fever vaccination (dated by TCRdb to about 2019). Broadly, across the study: The SMART-Seq v4 Ultra Low Input RNA kit was used to prepare libraries from fractions with low cell numbers. To track T-cell clones before and after primary and booster YFV17D yellow fever vaccination, bulk TCR alpha and beta repertoires were sequenced longitudinally. Two healthy male donors, one aged 18 to 30 and one aged 30 to 40 years, made up the cohort. Bulk PBMC replicates and cell subsets were isolated from blood drawn at multiple timepoints before and after both primary and secondary immunization. General conclusions and limits of the study: Compared with the primary T-cell response, the secondary T-cell response was faster but weaker, reaching its peak on day 5 rather than on day 15. Most clones expanded after primary vaccination (96% of CD4 and around 88% of CD8) were re-detected after the booster, suggesting that broad memory maintenance occurred. A small fraction of clonotypes appeared in both the CD4 and CD8 compartments, likely as a result of convergent recombination. The study included only a couple of donors, which limits how far the findings can be generalized. FACS-sorted repertoires could contain abundant contaminating clonotypes from the bulk population, so computational filtering was required.

This clonotype was found a few times. There is no known antigen for this receptor. Base quality data are lacking; no much larger clone is found one base away. Explained via the paper, the treatment or condition label denotes: live attenuated yellow fever vaccine strain. At each blood-draw timepoint, two biological replicates of bulk PBMCs were collected. PBMCs were isolated from peripheral blood using a standard Ficoll-Paque protocol. RNA was extracted with TriZol from bulk PBMCs, CD4 and CD8 fractions, and dextramer-positive and dextramer-negative fractions. Synthesis of TCR cDNA relied on 5'RACE template switching, a step that introduced a universal primer site along with unique molecular identifiers. Priming of cDNA synthesis was performed from both the TCR alpha and TCR beta constant segments. Two PCR steps were used to amplify libraries, with sample barcodes and sequencing adapters being added in the second step. Sequencing of libraries was done on Illumina HiSeq 2500 (2x100 bp) or NovaSeq (2x150 bp). From the authors' description of their analysis: Demultiplexing of reads and collapsing into UMI consensus sequences were performed with MIGEC, and V(D)J alignment was carried out with MiXCR. Vaccine-responding clonotypes were defined with edgeR using replicate PBMC samples, requiring FDR below 0.01 and a log2 fold change above 5 up to day 15. Bulk clonotypes were assigned CD4 or CD8 identity according to which sequenced CD4 or CD8 repertoire held them at higher abundance. TCRdb trimmed public reads at Q25 via fastp, called clones via MiXCR and kept in-frame beta chains. CDR3 protein sequences are deduplicated, and each keeps its most common genes and DNA. None of the V and J calls come from the authors' own analysis; TCRdb made them. Within this sample are more than 450,000 distinct CDR3 sequences, with about a fifth of them counted one time only. 15% to 20% of the sample is taken by the ten largest.

Based on the germline V gene, the CDR1 and CDR2 sequences are MGHRA and YSYEKL. The CDR3 goes from the cysteine to the phenylalanine over 18 residues. Solely the CDR3 DNA is kept, with 54 bases framed from the first base. V and J lose 0 bases and 7 bases, and a span of 22 bases separates them. This specimen was PBMCs, taken roughly 20 days after the first yellow fever vaccination. The V gene is TRBV4-1 and the J gene is TRBJ2-1, with TRBD2 perhaps the D gene, on 6 matching bases. The origin of this receptor is a man between 18 and 29 years old who received the YFV17D yellow fever vaccine. This receptor has the CDR3 CASSQDAPGRGALNEQFF. The bases read TGCGCCAGCAGCCAAGACGCTCCCGGGCGGGGAGCTTTAAATGAGCAGTTCTTC.